This T cell receptor beta chain derives from a study of blood T cell repertoires in COVID-19. The authors' processing: Amplification of reference gene primers was used by the study to estimate nucleated cell counts. Repertoires were generated with immunoSEQ multiplex PCR, while TCRdb's copy carries only in-frame clones and drops some. V and J calls and clone size are as listed in that table; D and trimming were resolved from the DNA. This repertoire shows 250,000 or so clones, 70% to 90% found once; its top ten account for 3%. After removal of 1 base from V and 2 bases from J, the junction contained 7 bases not matched to a gene. This CDR3 contains 17 residues. Germline assignment: CDR1 LGHNA and CDR2 YSLEER.

Sequencing was performed on peripheral blood. The rearrangement uses TRBV4-3 and TRBJ2-1; 8 positions match TRBD2. The sequence was collected from a young man with active or convalescent COVID-19. Here the CDR3 reads CASSQGPGGPAYNEQFF. The CDR3 region has the DNA TGCGCCAGCAGCCAAGGGCCGGGGGGGCCTGCCTACAATGAGCAGTTCTTC.